The 10 T cell receptor beta chains below come from one sample, sequenced in a study of blood T cell repertoires in COVID-19. Sequencing was performed with immunoSEQ multiplex PCR; in TCRdb, only in-frame clones are kept and a portion is missing. The sample comprises a few hundred thousand clones, about 90% of which are singletons, and around 1.9% rests with the top ten. Sequencing input: peripheral blood. These receptors all stem from a woman aged 60-70 years with COVID-19, enrolled during active disease.

The rearrangement uses TRBV5-1 and TRBJ1-1; 7 nucleotides agree with TRBD1. V lost 0 bases and J lost 5; bases outside the gene matches: 4. The CDR3 extends over 14 amino acids. From germline, CDR1 is SGHRS and CDR2 YFSETQ. The CDR3 spells CASSLETGQTEAFF. CDR3 DNA: TGCGCCAGCAGCTTGGAGACAGGGCAGACTGAAGCTTTCTTT.

The chain carries TRBV6-5 and TRBJ2-1; 7 nucleotides line up with TRBD1. Germline V gene data show CDR1 as MNHEY and CDR2 as SVGAGI. J lost 4 bases, V lost 9 bases, and 9 bases had no gene match. This CDR3 region has 14 residues. The CDR3 spells CASARGRLYNEQFF. DNA for the CDR3: TGTGCCAGTGCTAGGGGGCGGTTGTACAATGAGCAGTTCTTC.

The chain uses TRBV7-3 and TRBJ1-1; D not certain. The CDR3 contains 14 residues. Trimming took 6 bases from V and 0 from J, leaving 11 bases between them. The germline V gene encodes CDR1 SGHTA and CDR2 FQGTGA. DNA of the CDR3: TGTGCCAGCAGACCGACGCAGGTGAACACTGAAGCTTTCTTT. Its protein is CASRPTQVNTEAFF.

The chain has TRBV19 and TRBJ1-2; 8 bases fit TRBD1. This CDR3 has 17 amino acids. Germline-derived CDR1 and CDR2 are LNHDA and SQIVND (reference sequence). V shed 3 bases, J shed 1 base, and the junction held 10 bases outside the gene matches. The CDR3: CASSIFRRTGINYGYTF. The DNA of the CDR3 is TGTGCCAGTAGTATTTTTCGACGGACAGGGATTAACTATGGCTACACCTTC.

This sequence joins TRBV6-7 and TRBJ1-5; tentatively, D is TRBD1 (6 bases). TRBV6-7 is an open reading frame, and its role is uncertain. Trimming shortened V by 2 bases and J by 4 bases, and 15 bases separated the two germline ends. The CDR3 contains 16 residues. In nucleotides, the CDR3 is TGTGCCAGCAGTTACCCCTTCCGGCAGGGGAATCAGCCCCAGCATTTT. Amino acids: CASSYPFRQGNQPQHF.

The chain is built from TRBV7-9 and TRBJ1-1; 7 nucleotides align to TRBD1. Germline values: CDR1 SEHNR, CDR2 FQNEAQ (reference sequence). Trimming at V came to 6 bases and at J to 5 bases, leaving 9 bases not matched to a gene. CDR3 length equals 14 residues. CDR3 protein: CASRQGGAYTEAFF. The CDR3 DNA is TGTGCCAGCAGACAAGGGGGCGCGTATACTGAAGCTTTCTTT.

The J gene is TRBJ2-1, the V gene TRBV20-1; 7 bases are shared with TRBD2. The V segment lost 3 bases and the J segment 9 bases; nucleotides outside the gene matches: 14. This CDR3 has 15 residues. Looked up from germline, CDR1 is DFQATT and CDR2 is SNEGSKA (reference sequence). CDR3 protein: CSASWGGVLFSEQFF. The CDR3, as DNA: TGCAGTGCTAGTTGGGGAGGGGTTCTATTTAGTGAGCAGTTCTTC.

The chain has TRBV5-1 and TRBJ2-1; TRBD2 aligns across 12 bases. This CDR3 has 20 residues. Germline loops: CDR1 SGHRS, CDR2 YFSETQ. After removal of 0 bases from V and 0 bases from J, the junction contained 10 bases not matched to a gene. The CDR3 nucleotides read TGCGCCAGCAGCTTGGGGGGGACTAGCGGGTCAAGGCGCTCCTACAATGAGCAGTTCTTC. This translates into CASSLGGTSGSRRSYNEQFF. The full variable domain, with the rest looked up from reference TRBV5-1 and TRBJ2-1, is KAGVTQTPRYLIKTRGQQVTLSCSPISGHRSVSWYQQTPGQGLQFLFEYFSETQRNKGNFPGRFSGRQFSNSRSEMNVSTLELGDSALYLCASSLGGTSGSRRSYNEQFFGPGTRLTVL.

V is TRBV6-6 and J is TRBJ2-5, with 7 bases matching TRBD2. V dropped 5 bases and J dropped 0; count of bases not matched to a gene: 9. CDR1 and CDR2 from the germline V gene are MNHNY and SVGAGI (reference sequence). This CDR3 contains 16 residues. This CDR3 is CASSRGEVKYQETQYF. The CDR3 DNA sequence: TGTGCCAGCAGTCGGGGGGAGGTGAAGTACCAAGAGACCCAGTACTTC.

The chain couples TRBV24-1 to TRBJ2-1; D is possibly TRBD1 (5 bases). V was clipped by 5 bases and J by 8 bases, with 24 bases between them. The CDR3 runs 17 residues. Looked up from germline, CDR1 is KGHDR and CDR2 is SFDVKD. In nucleotides, the CDR3 is TGTGCCACCAGTGGGGGCAATTTTCCCGCCTACTTGGATGAGCAGTTCTTC. This sequence encodes CATSGGNFPAYLDEQFF.